Following are 29 T cell receptor beta chains from one sample sequenced in a study of STAT5B mutations in CD4+ large granular lymphocyte leukemia. Sequenced by immunoSEQ multiplex PCR; TCRdb stores in-frame clones only, minus some. The table lists approximately 27,000 clones, 80% to 85% of them singletons, with 0.25% to 0.35% in the top ten. Material for sequencing was CD4+ T cells from blood buffy coats. Receptor source: a human donor in good health.

This clone was seen once. The CDR3 nucleotides are TGTGCCAGCAGCCCCCAAGGAGGCGACGAGCAGTACTTC. Translation: CASSPQGGDEQYF. The chain couples TRBV13 to TRBJ2-7; TRBD2 is a possible D gene (5 bases). V dropped 5 bases and J dropped 5 bases, with 13 bases sitting between them. Germline CDR1 reads PRHDT; CDR2 reads FYEKMQ (reference sequence). The CDR3 is 13 residues long.

V and J are TRBV4-1 and TRBJ2-5; 7 bases line up with TRBD2. The CDR3 sequence is 17 residues long. V shed 4 bases and J 5 bases; nucleotides not matched to a gene: 16. Germline CDR1 is MGHRA and CDR2 is YSYEKL. The CDR3 DNA sequence: TGCGCCAGCAGCCCGATGGGGAGGGGATTATACAGGGAGACCCAGTACTTC. Encoded protein: CASSPMGRGLYRETQYF.

The chain has TRBV7-9 and TRBJ1-1; TRBD1 is a possible D gene (6 bases). The CDR3 length is 15 residues. Germline CDR1 is SEHNR and CDR2 is FQNEAQ (reference sequence). The V and J ends lost 3 bases and 0 bases respectively, with 11 bases between them. CDR3 sequence (DNA): TGTGCCAGCAGCTTTCAGGGGACCATGAACACTGAAGCTTTCTTT. It specifies CASSFQGTMNTEAFF.

The rearrangement links TRBV10-1 to TRBJ2-4; D is perhaps TRBD1 or TRBD2 (5 bases each). Germline V gene sequence: CDR1 WNHNN, CDR2 SYGVQD (reference sequence). The CDR3 extends over 14 amino acids. V shed 2 bases and J shed 0 bases, with 5 bases lying between them. CDR3 sequence reads: CASSEGTAKNIQYF. In nucleotides, the CDR3 is TGCGCCAGCAGTGAGGGGACAGCCAAAAACATTCAGTACTTC.

This clone was seen a single time. The gene calls are TRBV6-5 and TRBJ1-4; D not certain. The CDR3 runs 14 residues. The germline CDR1 and CDR2 sequences are MNHEY and SVGAGI. Trimming left V 6 bases short and J 8 bases short, with 16 bases between. The DNA of the CDR3 is TGTGCCAGCAGCGACCCCGGGTTGGGGGAAAAACTGTTTTTT. It encodes CASSDPGLGEKLFF.

V is TRBV7-9 and J is TRBJ2-7; 7 bases agree with TRBD1. The V and J ends lost 1 base and 5 bases, in that order; junction bases with no gene match: 5. Germline V lookup: CDR1 SEHNR, CDR2 FQNEAQ (reference sequence). The CDR3 totals 14 residues. This CDR3 is CASSLVQGIHEQYF. The CDR3 nucleotides are TGTGCCAGCAGCTTAGTACAGGGGATCCACGAGCAGTACTTC.

The chain uses TRBV5-4 and TRBJ2-5; 9 nucleotides align to TRBD2. CDR3 size: 18 residues. J lost 2 bases, V lost 4 bases, and 15 bases had no gene match. Germline CDR1 SGHNT, CDR2 YYREEE (reference sequence). The CDR3 coding sequence is TGTGCCAGCAGCCAGCTTTGGGTGGCGGGAGGGAATCAAGAGACCCAGTACTTC. The encoded protein is CASSQLWVAGGNQETQYF. Together with reference TRBV5-4 and TRBJ2-5, the CDR3 gives the full variable domain: ETGVTQSPTHLIKTRGQQVTLRCSSQSGHNTVSWYQQALGQGPQFIFQYYREEENGRGNFPPRFSGLQFPNYSSELNVNALELDDSALYLCASSQLWVAGGNQETQYFGPGTRLLVL.

The chain recombines TRBV10-1 with TRBJ2-5; TRBD2 aligns across 7 bases. The ends lost 0 bases at V and 7 bases at J; junction bases unmatched: 14. Germline V gene data show CDR1 as WNHNN and CDR2 as SYGVQD (reference sequence). The CDR3 contains 17 residues. CDR3 sequence (DNA): TGCGCCAGCAGTGAGTCGGGTCGTATGGACTCGGGGGGGACCCAGTACTTC. The encoded protein is CASSESGRMDSGGTQYF.

This sequence joins TRBV11-2 and TRBJ1-1; 8 bases match TRBD1. The germline V gene has CDR1 SGHAT and CDR2 FQNNGV. This CDR3 is 17 amino acids long. After removal of 5 bases from V and 5 bases from J, the junction contained 16 bases not matched to a gene. The CDR3 loop is CASSPFRGRIISTEAFF. CDR3 nucleotide sequence: TGTGCCAGCAGCCCCTTCAGGGGGCGCATTATCTCGACTGAAGCTTTCTTT.

The chain is built from TRBV5-4 and TRBJ2-2, with TRBD2 matching 8 bases. Germline CDR1 SGHNT, CDR2 YYREEE (reference sequence). The CDR3 is 17 residues long. The J segment lost 2 bases and the V segment lost 1 base, leaving 7 bases of the junction unmatched. CDR3 coding DNA: TGTGCCAGCAGCTTGTTATTAGCGGGGTCTAACACCGGGGAGCTGTTTTTT. This sequence encodes CASSLLLAGSNTGELFF.

CDR3 coding DNA: TGTGCCAGCAGTGAAGGGTGGGGCAGCACACAAACGGCTGAAGCTTTCTTT. Its protein is CASSEGWGSTQTAEAFF. The chain combines TRBV6-1 with TRBJ1-1; possible D gene TRBD1, 5 bases. The CDR3 contains 17 residues. Trimming removed 1 base at V and 6 bases at J, with 21 bases between. Germline CDR1 MNHNS, CDR2 SASEGT.

This chain connects TRBV29-1 to TRBJ2-2, with 7 bases fitting TRBD2. After removal of 6 bases from V and 5 bases from J, the junction contained 0 bases not matched to a gene. Germline lookup yields CDR1 SQVTM and CDR2 ANQGSEA. This CDR3 spans 11 amino acids. The CDR3 DNA reads TGCAGCGTCGGGGGGACCGGGGAGCTGTTTTTT. Its translation: CSVGGTGELFF.

The gene calls are TRBV27 and TRBJ2-1; 7 bases agree with TRBD2. Germline trimming cut 8 bases from V and 0 bases from J; bases unmatched to any gene: 4. This CDR3 region has 14 residues. CDR1 MNHEY and CDR2 SMNVEV come from the germline V gene (reference sequence). The CDR3 DNA is TGTGCCAGCGGGTGGACTAGCTCCTACAATGAGCAGTTCTTC. It is translated as CASGWTSSYNEQFF.

This clone was seen a handful of times. The rearrangement uses TRBV7-3 and TRBJ2-2; perhaps TRBD2 as D (5 bases). The length of the CDR3 is 14 residues. Per the germline V gene, CDR1 is SGHTA and CDR2 is FQGTGA. V was shortened by 3 bases and J by 6 bases, with 11 bases between the two germline ends. The CDR3 DNA is TGTGCCAGCAGCTTTAGCGCCGGGCCCGGGGAGCTGTTTTTT. Protein: CASSFSAGPGELFF.

This sequence joins TRBV5-1 and TRBJ2-2, with 9 bases matching TRBD2. Losses at the gene ends were 3 bases for V and 4 bases for J; bases not matched to a gene: 7. The germline gives CDR1 SGHRS, CDR2 YFSETQ. CDR3 size: 16 residues. The CDR3: CASSSIAGASTGELFF. The CDR3 nucleotides read TGCGCCAGCAGCTCCATAGCGGGGGCCTCCACCGGGGAGCTGTTTTTT. Full variable domain (outside the CDR3, taken from reference TRBV5-1 and TRBJ2-2): KAGVTQTPRYLIKTRGQQVTLSCSPISGHRSVSWYQQTPGQGLQFLFEYFSETQRNKGNFPGRFSGRQFSNSRSEMNVSTLELGDSALYLCASSSIAGASTGELFFGEGSRLTVL.

The chain joins TRBV5-1 to TRBJ2-5; D not certain. The CDR3 contains 15 residues. Germline V CDR1 and CDR2: SGHRS, YFSETQ. With 5 bases removed from V and 5 bases from J, the gap between germline ends came to 19 bases. Here the CDR3 reads CASSHSDLVGETQYF. CDR3 nucleotides: TGCGCCAGCAGTCACTCGGACCTTGTCGGGGAGACCCAGTACTTC.

This sequence joins TRBV6-5 and TRBJ2-7, with no clear D. The CDR3 is 13 residues long. CDR1 MNHEY and CDR2 SVGAGI come from the germline V gene. Trimming shortened V by 0 bases and J by 3 bases, and 6 bases separated the two germline ends. This CDR3 is CASSYSRVYEQYV. The CDR3, as DNA: TGTGCCAGCAGTTACTCGAGAGTCTACGAGCAGTACGTC.

This clone has just a few counts. The CDR3 is CASRRGTVNQPQHF. CDR3 bases: TGTGCCAGTAGACGTGGGACAGTTAATCAGCCCCAGCATTTT. The chain uses TRBV19 and TRBJ1-5; 7 positions agree with TRBD1. The germline V gene has CDR1 LNHDA and CDR2 SQIVND (reference sequence). The CDR3 contains 14 residues. The junction had 6 bases not matched to a gene; V was cut back by 6 bases and J by 4 bases.

This clone turned up a few times. This chain uses TRBV20-1 with TRBJ2-4, with D unclear. Germline V CDR1 and CDR2: DFQATT, SNEGSKA (reference sequence). Trimming cost V 7 bases and J 3 bases, with 7 bases left between them. The CDR3 sequence is 11 residues long. The DNA of the CDR3 is TGCAGTGGGGTCCTCAAAAACATTCAGTACTTC. Residues: CSGVLKNIQYF.

The chain recombines TRBV6-6 with TRBJ2-3; D is possibly TRBD2 (7 bases). V was shortened by 2 bases and J by 5 bases, with 14 bases between the two germline ends. CDR1 and CDR2 from the germline V gene are MNHNY and SVGAGI (reference sequence). This CDR3 is 15 amino acids long. Here the CDR3 DNA reads TGTGCCAGCAGTTACGAGGGCGGGGGCATAGATACGCAGTATTTT. Its translation: CASSYEGGGIDTQYF.

This clone was counted once. The J gene is TRBJ2-3, the V gene TRBV7-3, with 14 positions matching TRBD2. CDR1 is SGHTA, CDR2 FQGTGA, per germline. The CDR3 runs to 15 residues. The ends lost 3 bases at V and 4 bases at J; junction bases unmatched: 0. CDR3: CASSLTSGRADTQYF. The CDR3 coding sequence is TGTGCCAGCAGCTTGACTAGCGGGAGGGCAGATACGCAGTATTTT.

J is TRBJ2-5 and V is TRBV7-2; D is unclear. TRBJ2-7 explains the end of the DNA better; the J call may be wrong. CDR3 length: 12 amino acids. Germline CDR1 reads SGHTA; CDR2 reads FQGNSA. Written as DNA, the CDR3 is TGTGCCAGCAGTCCTGGGTCCTACGAGCAGTACTTC. Translation: CASSPGSYEQYF.

The chain joins TRBV5-4 to TRBJ2-3; tentatively, D is TRBD1 (5 bases). The CDR3 loop spans 15 amino acids. Germline V gene lookup returns CDR1 SGHNT and CDR2 YYREEE (reference sequence). Trimming removed 10 bases from V and 0 bases from J, with 18 bases in between. CDR3 protein: CAQGGRATSTDTQYF. The CDR3 nucleotides read TGTGCCCAGGGCGGCAGGGCAACTAGCACAGATACGCAGTATTTT.

The chain is built from TRBV5-6 and TRBJ1-3; D is unclear. V was clipped by 0 bases and J by 3 bases, with 7 bases between them. In germline, CDR1 is SGHDT, CDR2 YYEEEE. There are 14 residues in the CDR3. CDR3 coding DNA: TGTGCCAGCAGCTTGGGACAACGTGGAAACACCATATATTTT. Translated: CASSLGQRGNTIYF.

The chain employs TRBV5-4 and TRBJ2-3, with 8 nucleotides matching TRBD2. Per the germline V gene, CDR1 is SGHNT and CDR2 is YYREEE (reference sequence). V gave up 5 bases and J gave up 3 bases; unmatched junction bases: 17. The length of the CDR3 is 18 residues. The CDR3 spells CASRTRKAGTSRTDTQYF. DNA of the CDR3: TGTGCCAGCAGAACACGGAAGGCCGGGACTAGTAGGACAGATACGCAGTATTTT.

This clone appeared a few times. This chain connects TRBV21-1 to TRBJ1-2; the table's TRBD1 call for D was not verified on the DNA. TRBV21-1 is designated a pseudogene. The CDR3 sequence is 14 residues long. CDR3 DNA: TGTGCCAGCAGCAAAGCGCAGGGTAGCAACGGCTACACCTTC. The encoded protein is CASSKAQGSNGYTF.

The chain uses TRBV6-5 and TRBJ2-1, with D maybe TRBD1 (5 bases). The CDR3 extends over 15 amino acids. The V gene's germline CDR1 is MNHEY and CDR2 SVGAGI. Trimming took 5 bases from V and 8 from J, leaving 19 bases between them. The chain's CDR3 is CASSSGQVSPHEQFF. Written as DNA, the CDR3 is TGTGCCAGCAGTAGTGGACAAGTTTCCCCCCATGAGCAGTTCTTC.

This clone has just one count. CDR3 coding DNA: TGTGCCAGCAAACCTACAGGGCCCTATGGCTACACCTTC. It specifies CASKPTGPYGYTF. The chain has TRBV2 and TRBJ1-2, with D possibly being TRBD1 (6 bases). Looked up from germline, CDR1 is SNHLY and CDR2 is FYNNEI. V lost 7 bases and J 4 bases, leaving 13 bases between the germline ends. The CDR3 has 13 residues. The variable domain in full, with the rest retrieved from reference TRBV2 and TRBJ1-2, is EPEVTQTPSHQVTQMGQEVILRCVPISNHLYFYWYRQILGQKVEFLVSFYNNEISEKSEIFDDQFSVERPDGSNFTLKIRSTKLEDSAMYFCASKPTGPYGYTFGSGTRLTVV.

V and J are TRBV29-1 and TRBJ1-1; TRBD1 is a possible D gene (6 bases). Germline CDR1 and CDR2: SQVTM and ANQGSEA. The germline V and J ends were trimmed by 5 bases and 3 bases, with 13 bases remaining between them. CDR3 length: 13 residues. As DNA, the CDR3 is TGCAGCGTTACGACAGGAGTCCACACTGAAGCTTTCTTT. This gives the protein CSVTTGVHTEAFF.